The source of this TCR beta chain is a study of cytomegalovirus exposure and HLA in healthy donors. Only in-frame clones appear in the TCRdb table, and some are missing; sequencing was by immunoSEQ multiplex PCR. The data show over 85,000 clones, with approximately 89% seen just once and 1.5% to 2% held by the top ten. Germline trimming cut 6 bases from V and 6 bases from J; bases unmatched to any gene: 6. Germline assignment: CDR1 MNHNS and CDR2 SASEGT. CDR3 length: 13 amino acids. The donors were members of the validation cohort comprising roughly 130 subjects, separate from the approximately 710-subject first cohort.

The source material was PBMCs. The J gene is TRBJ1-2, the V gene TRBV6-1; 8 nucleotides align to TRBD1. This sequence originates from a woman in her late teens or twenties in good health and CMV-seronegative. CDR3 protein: CASRQGVGDGYTF. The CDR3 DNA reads TGTGCCAGCAGACAGGGGGTTGGGGATGGCTACACCTTC.